A single sample gave rise to the 7 T cell receptor beta chains below, sequenced in a study of STAT5B mutations in CD4+ large granular lymphocyte leukemia. Sequenced by immunoSEQ multiplex PCR; TCRdb stores in-frame clones only, minus some. The sample lists over 25,000 clones, roughly 80% occurring once. Material: CD4+ T cells from blood buffy coats. These receptors were taken from a human donor in good health.

V and J are TRBV10-1 and TRBJ1-1; no clear D gene. V lost 0 bases to trimming and J lost 1 base, with 9 bases between them. In germline, CDR1 is WNHNN, CDR2 SYGVQD (reference sequence). The CDR3 covers 15 residues. The CDR3: CASSESGRSNTEAFF. The DNA of the CDR3 is TGCGCCAGCAGTGAGTCAGGCAGGTCGAACACTGAAGCTTTCTTT.

This chain links TRBV7-3 with TRBJ2-1; D is perhaps TRBD2 (6 bases). CDR1 SGHTA and CDR2 FQGTGA come from the germline V gene. V was shortened by 4 bases and J by 1 base, with 11 bases between the two germline ends. The CDR3 totals 15 residues. The CDR3 sequence is CASSSYGGSYNEQFF. DNA for the CDR3: TGTGCCAGCAGCTCCTACGGAGGGTCCTACAATGAGCAGTTCTTC.

The J gene is TRBJ2-2, the V gene TRBV7-9; D is perhaps TRBD1 (5 bases). Germline V lookup: CDR1 SEHNR, CDR2 FQNEAQ (reference sequence). The CDR3 sequence is 14 residues long. V shed 2 bases and J shed 5 bases, with 9 bases lying between them. The CDR3 loop reads CASSLQGLTGELFF. The CDR3 DNA follows: TGTGCCAGCAGCTTACAGGGTTTAACCGGGGAGCTGTTTTTT.

This sequence joins TRBV11-2 and TRBJ1-1, with a tentative D call TRBD1 (5 bases). V lost 0 bases and J lost 5, with 7 bases in between. The CDR3 contains 13 residues. The germline CDR1 and CDR2 sequences are SGHAT and FQNNGV. This CDR3 is CASSLDRGTEAFF. The CDR3 coding sequence is TGTGCCAGCAGCTTAGATCGGGGGACTGAAGCTTTCTTT.

V gene TRBV28 combines with J gene TRBJ1-5; 11 bases fit TRBD1. The CDR3 has 15 residues. Trimming removed 4 bases from V and 6 bases from J; junction bases left unmatched: 5. CDR1 and CDR2 from the germline V gene are MDHEN and SYDVKM. CDR3 protein: CASSSGQGGLQPQHF. CDR3 bases: TGTGCCAGCAGTTCGGGACAGGGGGGGCTTCAGCCCCAGCATTTT.

This clone has just a few counts. The CDR3 spells CASSIGAGGIYEQYF. The CDR3 nucleotides are TGTGCCAGTAGTATTGGAGCGGGAGGAATCTACGAGCAGTACTTC. This chain connects TRBV19 to TRBJ2-7; 9 bases match TRBD2. Germline V CDR1 and CDR2: LNHDA, SQIVND (reference sequence). Trimming removed 3 bases from V and 3 bases from J; junction bases left unmatched: 6. This CDR3 has 15 residues.

V is TRBV6-4 and J is TRBJ1-2; possible D gene TRBD1, 5 bases. This CDR3 region has 13 residues. Germline V gives CDR1 MRHNA, CDR2 SNTAGT. V was cut by 5 bases and J by 2 bases, with 9 bases left in between. CDR3 coding DNA: TGTGCCAGCAGTTTGGGGCAGAACTATGGCTACACCTTC. This translates into CASSLGQNYGYTF.